The 3 T cell receptor beta chains below all came from one sample that was sequenced in a study of CD8 T cells in ankylosing spondylitis. Study results and caveats: Seven to nine highly homologous variants formed a TCR beta motif that appeared characteristic of ankylosing spondylitis blood.

TCRdb redid the calling of the 5' RACE reads with MiXCR, one entry per CDR3 protein. Found here are some 220,000 distinct CDR3 sequences, 7.3% of them singletons; the top ten hold about 14%. No antigen has been assigned to these receptors. The sequencing sample was made of blood, either unsorted or a sorted T cell fraction (not recorded which). The receptors derive from a male donor with ankylosing spondylitis.

This clonotype was detected many times. The V call is TRBV5-6, the J call TRBJ1-2; 8 bases are a match to TRBD1. Per germline, CDR1 SGHDT and CDR2 YYEEEE. The CDR3 has 12 residues. The V gene end was trimmed by 3 bases and the J gene end by 8 bases; junction bases not matched to a gene: 3. The CDR3 coding sequence is TGTGCCAGCAGCTGGGGACAGGCCGGCTACACCTTC. Translated, it gives CASSWGQAGYTF.

There are many counts of this clonotype. V usage is TRBV20-1 and J usage is TRBJ1-1; weak D call: TRBD1 (5 bases). The V and J ends lost 0 bases and 8 bases respectively, with 16 bases between them. The CDR3 contains 14 residues. CDR1 is DFQATT, CDR2 SNEGSKA, per germline (reference sequence). The CDR3 DNA follows: TGCAGTGCTAGAGACCGGGGGATTTCGCCAGAAGCTTTCTTT. Amino acids: CSARDRGISPEAFF.

This clonotype was seen at least ten times. The gene calls are TRBV9 and TRBJ2-7, with D perhaps TRBD2 (6 bases). There are 14 residues in the CDR3. V was clipped by 4 bases and J by 3 bases, with 14 bases between them. Germline V gives CDR1 SGDLS, CDR2 YYNGEE. The CDR3 reads CASSPWVGGYEQYF. The DNA for the CDR3 is TGTGCCAGCAGCCCCTGGGTGGGAGGCTACGAGCAGTACTTC. Looking up the rest from reference TRBV9 and TRBJ2-7 gives the full variable domain: DSGVTQTPKHLITATGQRVTLRCSPRSGDLSVYWYQQSLDQGLQFLIQYYNGEERAKGNILERFSAQQFPDLHSELNLSSLELGDSALYFCASSPWVGGYEQYFGPGTRLTVT.